Each of the 23 T cell receptor beta chains below was sequenced from the same sample in a study of blood T cell repertoires in COVID-19. The repertoire was sequenced with immunoSEQ multiplex PCR; TCRdb's copy has only in-frame clones and lacks some. The sample contains about 150,000 clones, approximately 80% of which appear only once. The sample was peripheral blood. The source of these receptors is a woman in her sixties or seventies with COVID-19, enrolled during active disease.

The CDR3 bases are TGTGCCAGCAGCTTAGGGGCGTCCCCCACAGATACGCAGTATTTT. Its protein is CASSLGASPTDTQYF. This chain connects TRBV5-4 to TRBJ2-3; possibly TRBD1 for D (5 bases). Germline V gene data show CDR1 as SGHNT and CDR2 as YYREEE (reference sequence). The V and J ends lost 2 bases and 2 bases respectively, with 12 bases between them. The CDR3 covers 15 residues.

The genes are TRBV5-1 and TRBJ1-5; D is perhaps TRBD1 (6 bases). V lost 3 bases to trimming and J lost 3 bases, with 7 bases between them. This CDR3 comprises 13 residues. Germline CDR1 is SGHRS and CDR2 is YFSETQ. The CDR3 here is CASSWDTNQPQHF. The CDR3 DNA reads TGCGCCAGCAGCTGGGACACCAATCAGCCCCAGCATTTT.

CDR3 region: CASSYLGVQPQHF. CDR3 bases: TGTGCCAGCAGTTACCTAGGAGTGCAGCCCCAGCATTTT. V and J are TRBV6-5 and TRBJ1-5; D remains unclear. Trimming pared 2 bases from V and 7 bases from J, leaving 9 bases between. The CDR3 contains 13 residues. Germline-derived CDR1 and CDR2 are MNHEY and SVGAGI.

The chain joins TRBV18 to TRBJ2-2, with a weak D call TRBD1 (5 bases). Germline CDR1 and CDR2: KGHSH and LQKENI. Trimming took off 2 bases at V and 2 bases at J, with 9 bases between the two ends. The length of the CDR3 is 15 residues. The CDR3 sequence: CASSPKTVNTGELFF. The CDR3 DNA reads as TGTGCCAGCTCACCAAAGACAGTCAACACCGGGGAGCTGTTTTTT.

The chain joins TRBV7-2 to TRBJ1-5, with D possibly TRBD1 on 5 matching bases. The CDR3 loop spans 13 amino acids. The V and J ends lost 1 base and 7 bases respectively, with 8 bases between them. Germline CDR1 is SGHTA and CDR2 is FQGNSA. The CDR3 bases are TGTGCCAGCAGCTTAGAAGGGGCGCAGCCCCAGCATTTT. This codes for CASSLEGAQPQHF.

The chain couples TRBV5-1 to TRBJ1-1; 7 bases fit TRBD1. The CDR3 has 14 amino acids. With 4 bases clipped from V and 6 bases from J, the junction kept 9 bases outside the gene matches. Germline-derived CDR1 and CDR2 are SGHRS and YFSETQ. Written as DNA, the CDR3 is TGCGCCAGCAGCCAGGACAGGCTGGGAGCTGAAGCTTTCTTT. Protein sequence: CASSQDRLGAEAFF.

The V call is TRBV10-2, the J call TRBJ1-5; TRBD1 aligns across 7 bases. The CDR3 has 17 amino acids. The trim removed 2 bases at V and 2 bases at J, leaving 9 bases unmatched. CDR1 and CDR2 (germline): WSHSY, SAAADI. DNA of the CDR3: TGCGCCAGCAGTGAGACAACAGGGGTTCGGGGCAATCAGCCCCAGCATTTT. Translation: CASSETTGVRGNQPQHF.

The chain joins TRBV27 to TRBJ1-2; TRBD1 might be the D (5 bases). This CDR3 region has 13 residues. Looked up from germline, CDR1 is MNHEY and CDR2 is SMNVEV (reference sequence). V lost 6 bases to trimming and J lost 3 bases, with 11 bases between them. CDR3 bases: TGTGCCAGCAGAACCACAGGTTACTATGGCTACACCTTC. Encoded protein: CASRTTGYYGYTF.

V gene TRBV19 combines with J gene TRBJ2-3, with 10 bases aligning to TRBD2. The CDR3 covers 18 residues. The trim removed 0 bases at V and 2 bases at J, leaving 8 bases unmatched. Germline V gene lookup returns CDR1 LNHDA and CDR2 SQIVND (reference sequence). The CDR3, as DNA: TGTGCCAGTAGTATAGATTATTCTAGCGGGGGTTTCACAGATACGCAGTATTTT. Amino acid sequence: CASSIDYSSGGFTDTQYF.

The chain joins TRBV5-1 to TRBJ2-2, with 8 bases fitting TRBD1. After removal of 6 bases from V and 5 bases from J, the junction contained 3 bases not matched to a gene. The CDR3 runs to 13 residues. Per the germline V gene, CDR1 is SGHRS and CDR2 is YFSETQ. The chain's CDR3 is CASMGQVTGELFF. In DNA form, the CDR3 reads TGCGCCAGCATGGGACAGGTTACCGGGGAGCTGTTTTTT.

CDR3 amino acids: CASSEQAVMNTEAFF. CDR3 nucleotide sequence: TGTGCCAGCAGTGAGCAGGCCGTCATGAACACTGAAGCTTTCTTT. The rearrangement uses TRBV2 and TRBJ1-1; D gene uncertain. The germline V gene encodes CDR1 SNHLY and CDR2 FYNNEI. The CDR3 extends over 15 amino acids. Trimming left V 3 bases short and J 0 bases short, with 11 bases between.

The chain carries TRBV19 and TRBJ2-5; TRBD2 matches at 12 bases. This CDR3 is built from 18 residues. J lost 2 bases, V lost 2 bases, and 9 bases had no gene match. Germline V lookup: CDR1 LNHDA, CDR2 SQIVND (reference sequence). CDR3 bases: TGTGCCAGTAGTATAAGGGCTAGCGGGAGGGCGGTACAAGAGACCCAGTACTTC. Translating gives CASSIRASGRAVQETQYF.

J is TRBJ2-5 and V is TRBV4-1, with 8 nucleotides matching TRBD1. V dropped 4 bases and J dropped 2; count of bases not matched to a gene: 15. The CDR3 covers 18 residues. Germline V gives CDR1 MGHRA, CDR2 YSYEKL. For the CDR3, the DNA is TGCGCCAGCAGCCTCCAGGGGGCGGCACACTCCAGACAAGAGACCCAGTACTTC. This sequence encodes CASSLQGAAHSRQETQYF.

Written as DNA, the CDR3 is TGTGCCAGCAGCTTGGCAGAATCAGGGAACTATGGCTACACCTTC. Translated, it gives CASSLAESGNYGYTF. The chain employs TRBV5-4 and TRBJ1-2; D perhaps matches TRBD1 (5 bases). Germline-derived CDR1 and CDR2 are SGHNT and YYREEE (reference sequence). The CDR3 covers 15 residues. Trimming pared 0 bases from V and 2 bases from J, leaving 11 bases between.

The chain employs TRBV7-2 and TRBJ2-7; the match to TRBD1 covers 12 bases. The CDR3 totals 16 residues. From germline, CDR1 is SGHTA and CDR2 FQGNSA. V gave up 0 bases and J gave up 4 bases; unmatched junction bases: 4. The CDR3 region has the DNA TGTGCCAGCAGCTTAGCGGGACAGGGGGCAGGTTACGAGCAGTACTTC. This translates into CASSLAGQGAGYEQYF.

The genes are TRBV30 and TRBJ2-5; 10 nucleotides align to TRBD1. Trimming took 3 bases from V and 6 from J; bases not matched to a gene: 4. The CDR3 loop spans 13 amino acids. Germline loops: CDR1 GTSNPN, CDR2 SVGIG (reference sequence). CDR3 DNA: TGTGCCTGGAGCGCGGACAGGGGGAAGACCCAGTACTTC. It encodes CAWSADRGKTQYF.

V and J are TRBV29-1 and TRBJ1-1; tentatively, D is TRBD1 (5 bases). V lost 4 bases to trimming and J lost 4 bases, with 13 bases between them. Germline V CDR1 and CDR2: SQVTM, ANQGSEA. This CDR3 is built from 13 residues. This chain's CDR3 is CSVAQGRSTEAFF. CDR3 nucleotide sequence: TGCAGCGTTGCGCAGGGAAGGAGCACTGAAGCTTTCTTT.

The chain has TRBV5-6 and TRBJ1-2; D possibly corresponds to TRBD1 (5 bases). This CDR3 comprises 14 residues. Germline V lookup: CDR1 SGHDT, CDR2 YYEEEE. The V and J ends lost 1 base and 1 base respectively, with 8 bases between them. CDR3 in amino acids: CASSLRTLNYGYTF. The DNA of the CDR3 is TGTGCCAGCAGCTTGAGGACACTTAACTATGGCTACACCTTC.

The chain has TRBV18 and TRBJ1-1; maybe TRBD1 (6 bases). V gave up 6 bases and J gave up 4 bases, with 18 bases separating them. Germline V gives CDR1 KGHSH, CDR2 LQKENI. CDR3 length: 15 residues. The CDR3, as DNA: TGTGCCAGCTCGGGGGACGGGGGGCGCGTCACTGAAGCTTTCTTT. Amino acids: CASSGDGGRVTEAFF. Full variable domain (missing parts from reference TRBV18 and TRBJ1-1): NAGVMQNPRHLVRRRGQEARLRCSPMKGHSHVYWYRQLPEEGLKFMVYLQKENIIDESGMPKERFSAEFPKEGPSILRIQQVVRGDSAAYFCASSGDGGRVTEAFFGQGTRLTVV.

J is TRBJ1-2 and V is TRBV5-4, with 8 bases that match TRBD1. The CDR3 totals 14 residues. Losses at the gene ends were 4 bases for V and 3 bases for J; bases not matched to a gene: 5. Germline lookup yields CDR1 SGHNT and CDR2 YYREEE (reference sequence). The CDR3 DNA follows: TGTGCCAGCAGCCAACCGGGACAGGACTATGGCTACACCTTC. Translated: CASSQPGQDYGYTF.

The chain employs TRBV19 and TRBJ1-2; 8 positions match TRBD1. The germline CDR1 and CDR2 sequences are LNHDA and SQIVND (reference sequence). V lost 4 bases and J lost 7; bases outside the gene matches: 14. The CDR3 spans 16 residues. The CDR3 DNA is TGTGCCAGTAGTACCTTCCGTGGACAGGGAGGGAGTGGCTACACCTTC. Protein: CASSTFRGQGGSGYTF.

This clone has a single count. This sequence joins TRBV5-6 and TRBJ2-7; 10 positions agree with TRBD2. The CDR3 consists of 15 residues. After removal of 5 bases from V and 2 bases from J, the junction contained 7 bases not matched to a gene. Germline values: CDR1 SGHDT, CDR2 YYEEEE. CDR3 sequence: CASRLRTSGPYEQYF. In nucleotides, the CDR3 is TGTGCCAGCAGGCTTAGGACTAGCGGCCCCTACGAGCAGTACTTC.

The chain joins TRBV5-1 to TRBJ1-4; 8 nucleotides align to TRBD1. The length of the CDR3 is 14 residues. After removal of 4 bases from V and 8 bases from J, the junction contained 7 bases not matched to a gene. Germline V gene lookup returns CDR1 SGHRS and CDR2 YFSETQ. Here the CDR3 DNA reads TGCGCCAGCAGCCCAGGACAGGGAGGAGAAAAACTGTTTTTT. This encodes CASSPGQGGEKLFF.